This TCR beta chain was obtained from a study of T-cell memory formation after mild COVID-19. The CDR3 covers 16 residues. Germline V gives CDR1 MNHEY, CDR2 SVGEGT. The ends lost 5 bases at V and 1 base at J; junction bases unmatched: 7. There are a few counts of this clonotype. Sample barcodes and UMIs were carried by the TCR alpha and TCR beta cDNA libraries that 5'RACE generated with constant-segment primers. Each CDR3 protein is one row after TCRdb ran MiXCR on the 5' RACE reads. In the table there are roughly 480,000 distinct CDR3 sequences, around 27% of which are singletons. The sequence was collected from an adult woman who had mild COVID-19 (a few samples of this study predate the infection). Cell type and time point are not known. The chain couples TRBV6-2 or TRBV6-3 to TRBJ2-2, with TRBD1 matching over 7 bases. The material sequenced was PBMCs or a T cell subset sorted from them (not recorded which). CDR3: CASSGTGAENTGELFF. The CDR3 coding sequence is TGTGCCAGCAGTGGTACAGGGGCGGAGAACACCGGGGAGCTGTTTTTT.